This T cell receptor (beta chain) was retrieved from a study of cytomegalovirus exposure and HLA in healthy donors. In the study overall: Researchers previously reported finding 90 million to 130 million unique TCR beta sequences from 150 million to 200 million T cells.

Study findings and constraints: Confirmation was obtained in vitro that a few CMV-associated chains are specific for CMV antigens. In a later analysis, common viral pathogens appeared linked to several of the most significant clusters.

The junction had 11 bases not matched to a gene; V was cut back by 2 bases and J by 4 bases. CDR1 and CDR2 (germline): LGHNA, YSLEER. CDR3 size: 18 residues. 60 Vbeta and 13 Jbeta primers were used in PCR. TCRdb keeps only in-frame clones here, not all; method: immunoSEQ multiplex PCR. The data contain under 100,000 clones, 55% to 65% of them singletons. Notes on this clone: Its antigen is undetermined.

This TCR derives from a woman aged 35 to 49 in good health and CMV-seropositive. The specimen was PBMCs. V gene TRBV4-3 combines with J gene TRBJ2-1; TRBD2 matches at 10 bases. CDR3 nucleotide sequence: TGCGCCAGCAGCCAACGAGCGGGAGGGACGGGAGGTTACAATGAGCAGTTCTTC. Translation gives CASSQRAGGTGGYNEQFF.